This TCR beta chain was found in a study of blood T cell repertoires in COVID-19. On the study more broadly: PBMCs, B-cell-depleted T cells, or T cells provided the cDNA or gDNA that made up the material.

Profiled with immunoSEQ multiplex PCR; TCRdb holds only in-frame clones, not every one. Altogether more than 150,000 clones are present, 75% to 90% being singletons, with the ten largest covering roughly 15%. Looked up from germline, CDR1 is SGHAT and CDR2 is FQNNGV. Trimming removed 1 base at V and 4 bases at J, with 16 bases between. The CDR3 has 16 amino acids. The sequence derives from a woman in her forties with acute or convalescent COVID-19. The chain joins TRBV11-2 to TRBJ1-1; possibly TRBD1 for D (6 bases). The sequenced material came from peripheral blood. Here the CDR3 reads CASSLAGGGPVTEAFF. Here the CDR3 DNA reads TGTGCCAGCAGCTTAGCCGGCGGGGGGCCCGTCACTGAAGCTTTCTTT.